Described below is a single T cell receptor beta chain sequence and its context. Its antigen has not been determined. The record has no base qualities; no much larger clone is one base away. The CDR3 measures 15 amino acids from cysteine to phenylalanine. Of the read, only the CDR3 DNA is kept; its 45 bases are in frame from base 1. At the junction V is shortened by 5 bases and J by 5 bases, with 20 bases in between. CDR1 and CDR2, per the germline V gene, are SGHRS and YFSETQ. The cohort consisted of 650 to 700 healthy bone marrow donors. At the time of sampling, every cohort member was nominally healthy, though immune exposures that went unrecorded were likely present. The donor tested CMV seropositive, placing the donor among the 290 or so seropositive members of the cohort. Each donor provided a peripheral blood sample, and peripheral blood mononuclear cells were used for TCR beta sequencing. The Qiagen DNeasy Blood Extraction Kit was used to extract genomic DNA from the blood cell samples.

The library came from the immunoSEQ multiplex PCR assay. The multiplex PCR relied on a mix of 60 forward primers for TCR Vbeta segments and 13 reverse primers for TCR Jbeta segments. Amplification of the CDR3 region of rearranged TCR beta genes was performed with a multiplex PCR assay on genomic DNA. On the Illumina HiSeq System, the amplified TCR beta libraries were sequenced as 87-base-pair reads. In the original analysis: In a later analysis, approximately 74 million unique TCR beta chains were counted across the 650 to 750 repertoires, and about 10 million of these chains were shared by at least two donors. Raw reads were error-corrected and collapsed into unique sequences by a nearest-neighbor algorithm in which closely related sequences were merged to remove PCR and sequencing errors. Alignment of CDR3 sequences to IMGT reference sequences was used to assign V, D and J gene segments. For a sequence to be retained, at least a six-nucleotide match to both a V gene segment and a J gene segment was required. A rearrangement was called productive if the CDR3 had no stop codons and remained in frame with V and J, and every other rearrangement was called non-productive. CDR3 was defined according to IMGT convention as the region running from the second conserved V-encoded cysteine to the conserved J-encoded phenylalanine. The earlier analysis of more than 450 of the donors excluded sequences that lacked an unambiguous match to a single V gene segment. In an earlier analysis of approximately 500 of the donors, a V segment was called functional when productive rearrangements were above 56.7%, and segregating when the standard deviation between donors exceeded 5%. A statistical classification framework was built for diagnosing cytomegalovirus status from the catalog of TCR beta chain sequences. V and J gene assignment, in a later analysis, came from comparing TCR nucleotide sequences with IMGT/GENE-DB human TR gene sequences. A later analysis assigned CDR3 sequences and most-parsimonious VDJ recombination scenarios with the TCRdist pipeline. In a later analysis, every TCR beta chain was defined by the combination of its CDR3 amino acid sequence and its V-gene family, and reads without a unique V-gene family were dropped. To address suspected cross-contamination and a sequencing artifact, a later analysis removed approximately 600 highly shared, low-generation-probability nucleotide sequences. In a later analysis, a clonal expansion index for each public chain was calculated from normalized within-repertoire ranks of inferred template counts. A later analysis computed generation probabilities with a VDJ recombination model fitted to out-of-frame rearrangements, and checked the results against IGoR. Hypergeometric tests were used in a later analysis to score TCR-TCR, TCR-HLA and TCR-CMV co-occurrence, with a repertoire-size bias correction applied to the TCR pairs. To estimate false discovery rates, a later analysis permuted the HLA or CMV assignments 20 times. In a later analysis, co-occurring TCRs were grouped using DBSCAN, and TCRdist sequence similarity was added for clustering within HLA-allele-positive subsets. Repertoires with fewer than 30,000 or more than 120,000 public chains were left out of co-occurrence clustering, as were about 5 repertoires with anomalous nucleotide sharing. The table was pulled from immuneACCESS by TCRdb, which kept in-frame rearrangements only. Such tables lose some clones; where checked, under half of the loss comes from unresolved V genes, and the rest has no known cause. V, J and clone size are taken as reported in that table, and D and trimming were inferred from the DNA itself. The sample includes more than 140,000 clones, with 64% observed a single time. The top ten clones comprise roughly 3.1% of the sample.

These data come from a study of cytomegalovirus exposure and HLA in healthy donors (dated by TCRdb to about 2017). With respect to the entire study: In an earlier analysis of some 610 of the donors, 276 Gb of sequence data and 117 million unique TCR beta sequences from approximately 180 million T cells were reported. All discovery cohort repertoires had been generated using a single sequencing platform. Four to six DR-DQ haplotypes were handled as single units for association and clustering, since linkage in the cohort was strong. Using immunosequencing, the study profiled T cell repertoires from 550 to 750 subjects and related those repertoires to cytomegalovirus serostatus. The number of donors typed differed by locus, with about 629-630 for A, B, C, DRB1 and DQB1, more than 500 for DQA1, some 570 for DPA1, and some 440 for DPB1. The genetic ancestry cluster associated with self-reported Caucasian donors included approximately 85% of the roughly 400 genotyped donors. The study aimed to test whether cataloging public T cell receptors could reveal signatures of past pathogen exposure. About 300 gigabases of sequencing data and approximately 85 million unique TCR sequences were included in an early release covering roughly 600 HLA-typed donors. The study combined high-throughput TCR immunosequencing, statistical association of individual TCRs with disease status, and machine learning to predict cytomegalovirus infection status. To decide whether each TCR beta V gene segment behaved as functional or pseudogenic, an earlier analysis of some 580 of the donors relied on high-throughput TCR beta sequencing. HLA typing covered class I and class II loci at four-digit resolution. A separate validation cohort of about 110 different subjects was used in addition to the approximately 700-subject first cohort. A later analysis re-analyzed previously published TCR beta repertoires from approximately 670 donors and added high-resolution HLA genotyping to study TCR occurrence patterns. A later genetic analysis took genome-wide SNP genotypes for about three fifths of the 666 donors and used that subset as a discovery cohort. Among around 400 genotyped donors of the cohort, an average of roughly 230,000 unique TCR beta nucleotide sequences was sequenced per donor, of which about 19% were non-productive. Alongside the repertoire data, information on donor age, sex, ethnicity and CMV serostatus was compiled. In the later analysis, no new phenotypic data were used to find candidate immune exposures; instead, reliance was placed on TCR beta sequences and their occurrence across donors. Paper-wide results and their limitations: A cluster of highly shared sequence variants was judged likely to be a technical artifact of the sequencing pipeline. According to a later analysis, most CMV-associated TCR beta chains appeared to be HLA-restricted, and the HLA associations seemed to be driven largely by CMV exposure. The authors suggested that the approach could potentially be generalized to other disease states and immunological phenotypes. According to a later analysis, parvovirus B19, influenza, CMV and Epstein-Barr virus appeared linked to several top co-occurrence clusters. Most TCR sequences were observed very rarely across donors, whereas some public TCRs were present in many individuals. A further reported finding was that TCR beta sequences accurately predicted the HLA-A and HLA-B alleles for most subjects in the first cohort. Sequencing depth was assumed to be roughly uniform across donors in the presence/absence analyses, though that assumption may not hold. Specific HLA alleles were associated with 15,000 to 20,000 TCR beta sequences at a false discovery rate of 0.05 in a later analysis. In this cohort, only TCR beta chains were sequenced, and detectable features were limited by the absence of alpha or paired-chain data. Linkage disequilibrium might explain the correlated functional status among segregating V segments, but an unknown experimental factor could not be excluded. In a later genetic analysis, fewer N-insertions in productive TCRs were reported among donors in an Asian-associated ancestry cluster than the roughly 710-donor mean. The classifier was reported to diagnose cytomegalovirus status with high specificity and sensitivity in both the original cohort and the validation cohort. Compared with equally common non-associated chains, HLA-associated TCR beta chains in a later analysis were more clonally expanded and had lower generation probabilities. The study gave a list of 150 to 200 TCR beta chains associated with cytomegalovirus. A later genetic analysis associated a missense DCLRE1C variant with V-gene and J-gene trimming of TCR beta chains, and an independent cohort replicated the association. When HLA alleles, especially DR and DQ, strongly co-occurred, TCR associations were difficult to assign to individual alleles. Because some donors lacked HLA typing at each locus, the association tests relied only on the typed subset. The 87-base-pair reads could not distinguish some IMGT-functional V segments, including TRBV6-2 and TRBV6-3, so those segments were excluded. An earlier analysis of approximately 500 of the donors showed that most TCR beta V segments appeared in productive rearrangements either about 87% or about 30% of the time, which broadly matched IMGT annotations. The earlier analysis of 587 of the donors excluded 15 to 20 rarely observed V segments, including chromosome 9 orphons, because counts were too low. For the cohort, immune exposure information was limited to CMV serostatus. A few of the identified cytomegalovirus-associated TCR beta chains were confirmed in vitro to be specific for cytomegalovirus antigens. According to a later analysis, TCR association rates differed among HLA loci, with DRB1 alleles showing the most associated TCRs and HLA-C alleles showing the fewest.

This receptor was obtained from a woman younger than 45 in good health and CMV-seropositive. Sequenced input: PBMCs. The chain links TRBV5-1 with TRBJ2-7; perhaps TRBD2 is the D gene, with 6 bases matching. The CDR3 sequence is CASSTSGLRVNEQYF. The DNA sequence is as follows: TGCGCCAGCAGTACCTCGGGACTGAGGGTCAACGAGCAGTACTTC.